This T cell receptor beta chain was profiled in a study of somatic mutations in cytotoxic T cells in rheumatoid arthritis (dated by TCRdb to the late 2010s). Background for the entire study: Sorted V beta1+ cells also underwent TCRB sequencing, and some V beta antibody-stained T-cell populations were flow-sorted at nearly 100% purity on a FACSAria II or Sony SH800. In newly diagnosed rheumatoid arthritis without treatment, the study examined if expanded CD8+ T-cell clones harbor somatic mutations, relying on TCRB deep sequencing to characterize clonality. TCRB deep sequencing was performed for about 70 rheumatoid arthritis patients and around 20 healthy controls. The median ages of the patient and control groups were essentially identical.

The immunoSEQ assay was applied to genomic DNA for TCRB CDR3 sequencing. Per the authors' processing: Nothing other than productive TCRB rearrangements was included in the analyses. Defining a clone by its unique TCRB CDR3 sequence, the study calculated clonality as a productive clonality index derived from Shannon entropy. Repertoire overlap between two samples was calculated from the template counts of each clone relative to total templates per sample. A correlation with a Spearman r of roughly 0.61 was found between V-gene usage by flow cytometry and V-gene usage by TCRB sequencing. The source is immuneACCESS, and TCRdb retained only in-frame sequences with V and J called. Part of the clones is not carried over; for the studies checked, unresolved V genes explain less than half of this, and the remainder is unexplained. V, J and clone size derive from that table, while D and trimming were established from the DNA sequence. This sample has 5,500 to 6,500 clones in its table, and under 75% of those were observed once. Together, the top ten hold 35% of the sample.

General conclusions and limits of the study: CD8+ T-cell clonality in rheumatoid arthritis patients was not significantly different from that in age-matched healthy controls. An increase of CD8+ clonality with age was seen in patients (Spearman r ≈ 0.5) but not in healthy controls. In about an eighth of the roughly 60 patients the largest CD8+ clone exceeded 20% of CD8+ cells, and several identical CD8+ TCRB sequences were shared between blood and synovial fluid. The expanded CD8+ clones had unknown antigen targets, and not appearing in virus-specific databases did not rule out that they were virus-specific.

With respect to this clone: Its antigen is currently not known. No base quality values were provided; no much bigger clone lies one nucleotide off.

With a median age of 56 years (range roughly 20-80) and 55% female, the healthy controls consisted of about 21 blood donors whose buffy coats were used. On an AutoMACS, CD4+ and CD8+ cells were isolated via positive magnetic bead selection, and their purity was verified by flow cytometry. Ficoll-Paque PLUS density gradient separation was used to isolate peripheral blood mononuclear cells. DNA was extracted from CD4-enriched, CD8-enriched or PBMC samples with Nucleospin Tissue or Tissue XS kits and quantified with a Qubit 2.0 fluorometer. The clonotype comes from a woman aged 45-65 years in good health. Source material: CD8+ T cells sorted from blood.

The CDR3 reads as follows: CASSLGQGIFEQYF. The nucleotide sequence reads TGCGCCAGCAGCTTGGGACAGGGGATCTTCGAGCAGTACTTC. The rearranged segments are TRBV5-1 and TRBJ2-7; 8 central bases correspond to TRBD1. Trimming leaves V shorter by 0 bases and J shorter by 6 bases, with the junction holding 5 bases beyond the gene matches. The germline V gene gives CDR1 as SGHRS and CDR2 as YFSETQ. The CDR3 has 14 amino acids, counting the end cysteine and phenylalanine. Left in the record is the CDR3 DNA by itself, 42 bases read in frame from the first base.